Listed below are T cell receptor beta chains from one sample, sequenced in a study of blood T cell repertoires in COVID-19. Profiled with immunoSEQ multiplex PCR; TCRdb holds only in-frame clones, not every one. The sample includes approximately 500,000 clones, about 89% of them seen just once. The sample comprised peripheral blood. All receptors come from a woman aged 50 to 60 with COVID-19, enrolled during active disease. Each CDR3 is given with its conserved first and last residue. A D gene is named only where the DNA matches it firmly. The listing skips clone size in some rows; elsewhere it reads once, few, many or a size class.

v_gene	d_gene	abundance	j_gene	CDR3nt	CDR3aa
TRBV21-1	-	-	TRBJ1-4	TGTGCCAGCAGCAAAGGAACCCAGGGGCGGAATAATGAAAAACTGTTTTTT	CASSKGTQGRNNEKLFF
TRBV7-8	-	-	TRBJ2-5	TGTGCCAGCAGCTTATACCAGGGGCTGGAGACCCAGTACTTC	CASSLYQGLETQYF
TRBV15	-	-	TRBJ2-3	TGTGCCACCAGCAGGATCAGGTCCTCGGGGGCAGATACGCAGTATTTT	CATSRIRSSGADTQYF
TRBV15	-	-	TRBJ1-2	TGTGCCACCAGCAGAGGCGGGGAAGCTAACTATGGCTACACCTTC	CATSRGGEANYGYTF
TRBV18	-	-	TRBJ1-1	TGTGCCAGCTCCCTAGGGAACACTGAAGCTTTCTTT	CASSLGNTEAFF
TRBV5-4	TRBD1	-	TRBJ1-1	TGTGCCAGCAGCTGGACAGGAGTCACTGAAGCTTTCTTT	CASSWTGVTEAFF
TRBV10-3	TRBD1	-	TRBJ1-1	TGTGCCATCAGTGACGGCAGGGGGCGGACTGAAGCTTTCTTT	CAISDGRGRTEAFF
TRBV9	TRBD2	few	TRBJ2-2	TGTGCCAGCAGCGAGGGGAGGGTCCCCGGGGAGCTGTTTTTT	CASSEGRVPGELFF
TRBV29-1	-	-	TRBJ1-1	TGCAGCGTTGAAACAGGGTCGAACACTGAAGCTTTCTTT	CSVETGSNTEAFF
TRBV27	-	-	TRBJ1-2	TGTGCCAGCAGTTTATCGTGGCAGGGCAGGAATGGCTACACCTTC	CASSLSWQGRNGYTF
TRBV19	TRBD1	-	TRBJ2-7	TGTGCCAGTAGTATGTCCTACGGGACAGTCAATGGCGAGCAGTACTTC	CASSMSYGTVNGEQYF
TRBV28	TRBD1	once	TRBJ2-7	TGTGCCAGCAGTCTGGGGACAGACGAGCAGTACTTC	CASSLGTDEQYF
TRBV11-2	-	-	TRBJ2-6	TGTGCCAGCAGCTCAAGGGCCAACGTCCTGACTTTC	CASSSRANVLTF
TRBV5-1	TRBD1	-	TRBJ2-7	TGCGCCAGCAGCGGGCGGACAGGGTCGGATTACGAGCAGTACTTC	CASSGRTGSDYEQYF
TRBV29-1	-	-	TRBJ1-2	TGCAGCGTTGTTCGGAGGGTAGAGGGCTACACCTTC	CSVVRRVEGYTF
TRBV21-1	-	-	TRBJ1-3	TGTGCCAGCAGGTTTAATAATCGTGGCGGAAACACCATATATTTT	CASRFNNRGGNTIYF
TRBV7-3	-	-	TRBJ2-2	TGTGCCAGCAGCCTCGACTCCCCGGACACCGGGGAGCTGTTTTTT	CASSLDSPDTGELFF
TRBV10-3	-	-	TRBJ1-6	TGTGCCATCAGTGAGTCGAACCTGGGAGGGTCACCCCTCCACTTT	CAISESNLGGSPLHF
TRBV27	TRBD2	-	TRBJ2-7	TGTGCCAGCAGTTCGGGACTAGCGGGGGGGAGATACGAGCAGTACTTC	CASSSGLAGGRYEQYF
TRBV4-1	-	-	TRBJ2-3	TGCGCCAGCAGCCAAGAGGGGGGAGGAGCACACGATACGCAGTATTTT	CASSQEGGGAHDTQYF
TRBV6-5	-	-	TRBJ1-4	TGTGCCAGCACAGGCCTTGCAACTAATGAAAAACTGTTTTTT	CASTGLATNEKLFF
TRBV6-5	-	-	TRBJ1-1	TGTGCCAGCAGCCCGAGGGCTGAAGCTTTCTTT	CASSPRAEAFF
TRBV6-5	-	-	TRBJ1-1	TGTGCCATATACAGGAACACTGAAGCTTTCTTT	CAIYRNTEAFF
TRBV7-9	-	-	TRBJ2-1	TGTGCCAGCAGCTTAGGCAGGGAGGTGAATGAGCAGTTCTTC	CASSLGREVNEQFF
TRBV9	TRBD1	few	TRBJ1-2	TGTGCCAGCACCCCCAAGACCGGGACAGCTAATGGCTACACCTTC	CASTPKTGTANGYTF